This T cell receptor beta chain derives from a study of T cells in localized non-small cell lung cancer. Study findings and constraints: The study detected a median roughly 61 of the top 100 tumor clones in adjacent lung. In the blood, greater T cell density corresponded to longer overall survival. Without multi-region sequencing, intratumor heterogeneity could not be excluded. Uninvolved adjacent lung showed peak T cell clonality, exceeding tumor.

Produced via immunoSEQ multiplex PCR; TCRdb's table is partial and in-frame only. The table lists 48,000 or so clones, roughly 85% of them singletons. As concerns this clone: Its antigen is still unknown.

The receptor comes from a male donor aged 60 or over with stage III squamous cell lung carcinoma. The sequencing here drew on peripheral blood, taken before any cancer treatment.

The CDR3 nucleotides are TGTGCCAGCAGTCGGGGTGGTATTTCCTACGAGCAGTACTTC. Its protein is CASSRGGISYEQYF. This rearrangement joins TRBV5-4 to TRBJ2-7, with D maybe TRBD2 (5 bases). This CDR3 region has 14 residues. The V end was cut by 5 bases, the J end by 1 base, with 13 bases between. Germline CDR1 reads SGHNT; CDR2 reads YYREEE (reference sequence).